The entry below gives a single T cell receptor beta chain sequence along with its context. The antigen remains undetermined. Germline-derived CDR1 and CDR2 are MDHEN and SYDVKM. The CDR3 totals 12 residues. The ends were cut back, 11 bases at V and 3 bases at J, with 13 bases in the middle. The TCR library protocol was used to attach unique molecular identifiers. These identifiers were attached to individual cDNA molecules. MiXCR was run by TCRdb on the 5' RACE reads, yielding one entry per CDR3 protein. The sample carries over 45,000 distinct CDR3 sequences, around 6.6% recorded once. This sample was included in a study of early T cells in non-severe SARS-CoV-2 infection. At the level of the study: Bulk RNA isolated from unsorted whole blood underwent sequencing; chains were not paired.

Whole-study findings and limits: Missing private and CD4 specificities, VDJdb matching favored anti-spike CD8 responses.

The sample was whole blood, taken at baseline. This TCR was sampled from an adult who was a healthcare worker with PCR-confirmed SARS-CoV-2 infection or an uninfected control (not recorded which). V gene TRBV28 combines with J gene TRBJ1-1; no definite D call. The CDR3: CASGGSYTEAFF. The DNA for the CDR3 is TGTGCCTCGGGAGGCAGCTACACTGAAGCTTTCTTT.